The clone carrying this T cell receptor beta chain was picked up many times. As for time point: newly diagnosed GD, antithyroid drugs for less than 3 months. PBMC RNA was the source of the TCR library. Arm-PCR of CDR3 regions and iRepertoire HTBI primers were the basis on which TCR beta libraries were built. TCRdb re-analysed the multiplex PCR reads in MiXCR, keeping a single row per CDR3 protein. The sample consists of 350,000 to 450,000 distinct CDR3 sequences, approximately 10% of them appearing once. This entry comes from a study of regulatory T cells in long-lasting Graves disease. V was clipped by 5 bases and J by 6 bases, with 15 bases between them. The CDR3 contains 14 residues. CDR1 is LNHNV and CDR2 is YYDKDF in the germline V gene (reference sequence). These data were also reused for a study on T cells in Graves' hyperthyroidism and ophthalmopathy. That source adds: RT-PCR in the first round (using the HTBI primer set) targeted the TCR CDR3.

The chain carries TRBV15 and TRBJ2-3; D is unclear. Sequencing was performed on peripheral blood mononuclear cells (PBMCs), taken at new diagnosis, from a patient treated with antithyroid drugs. This receptor was taken from a woman aged 18-30 years with Graves disease. The chain's CDR3 is CATSPLGFSDTQYF. CDR3 bases: TGTGCCACCAGCCCGTTGGGGTTTAGCGATACGCAGTATTTT.